The rows below give T cell receptor beta chains drawn from one sample of a study of CXCR3-negative and CXCR3-positive naive CD8 T cells. TCRdb reprocessed the 5' RACE reads; each CDR3 protein has one entry and no DNA is given. Its table lists 50,000 to 75,000 distinct CDR3 sequences. The sequenced material came from naive CXCR3- CD8+ T cells from blood. The source of these receptors is a human donor in good health. Some clones in this sample may be carry-over from other donors' samples. The CDR3 runs from the conserved cysteine through the conserved F or W. Each record gives: V gene, J gene, CDR3 protein.

V gene: TRBV7-3
J gene: TRBJ2-1
CDR3 protein: CASSLIGGGVDEQFF

V gene: TRBV7-9
J gene: TRBJ2-7
CDR3 protein: CASSLAEGQFYEQYF

V gene: TRBV13
J gene: TRBJ2-7
CDR3 protein: CASSLGGNSYEQYF

V gene: TRBV4-1
J gene: TRBJ2-5
CDR3 protein: CASSQKFAGQGETQYF

V gene: TRBV20-1
J gene: TRBJ1-1
CDR3 protein: CSARPPGDTEAFF

V gene: TRBV15
J gene: TRBJ1-1
CDR3 protein: CATSRDGGFGTEAFF

V gene: TRBV6-2/TRBV6-3
J gene: TRBJ2-1
CDR3 protein: CASWGTGSFNEQFF

V gene: TRBV27
J gene: TRBJ1-1
CDR3 protein: CASSSRGPLEAFF

V gene: TRBV29-1
J gene: TRBJ2-1
CDR3 protein: CSVWTATREQFF

V gene: TRBV28
J gene: TRBJ2-7
CDR3 protein: CASSLIRGGEQYF

V gene: TRBV29-1
J gene: TRBJ1-2
CDR3 protein: CSVEFGGGVDYGYTF

V gene: TRBV7-9
J gene: TRBJ1-1
CDR3 protein: CAQTGDWGTEAFF

V gene: TRBV19
J gene: TRBJ1-1
CDR3 protein: CASSLRTANTEAFF

V gene: TRBV9
J gene: TRBJ1-4
CDR3 protein: CASSASGSLVGSEKLFF

V gene: TRBV29-1
J gene: TRBJ1-1
CDR3 protein: CSVEKGGYTEAFF

V gene: TRBV12-3/TRBV12-4
J gene: TRBJ2-3
CDR3 protein: CASKRATLYDTQYF

V gene: TRBV12-3/TRBV12-4
J gene: TRBJ2-1
CDR3 protein: CASSTGLNLNEQFF

V gene: TRBV2
J gene: TRBJ2-4
CDR3 protein: CAGSGFKNIQYF

V gene: TRBV29-1
J gene: TRBJ2-1
CDR3 protein: CSVRDVLSHEQFF

V gene: TRBV30
J gene: TRBJ2-7
CDR3 protein: CAWSVLGRFSYEQYF

V gene: TRBV29-1
J gene: TRBJ2-5
CDR3 protein: CSVLKTYQETQYF

V gene: TRBV7-2
J gene: TRBJ2-1
CDR3 protein: CASSLEVGRASDEQFF